Below are 3 T cell receptor beta chains sequenced from a single sample in a study of T cells in localized non-small cell lung cancer. TCRdb's table, derived via immunoSEQ multiplex PCR, lists solely in-frame clones and lacks some. The sample has 25,000 to 30,000 clones; 88% are singletons. Sequencing was performed on peripheral blood, taken before any cancer treatment. These receptors all stem from an older female donor with stage III squamous cell lung carcinoma.

The chain uses TRBV7-8 and TRBJ1-2; 10 nucleotides match TRBD1. CDR1 is SGHVS and CDR2 is FQNEAQ in the germline V gene. V trimming: 0 bases; J trimming: 12 bases; junction bases outside the gene matches: 7. This CDR3 is 14 amino acids long. CDR3 DNA: TGTGCCAGCAGCTTAGCCCGGGACAGGGGAGGCAACACCTTC. Its protein is CASSLARDRGGNTF.

The V gene is TRBV5-8, the J gene TRBJ2-1; 7 bases map to TRBD1. The V gene's germline CDR1 is SGHTS and CDR2 YDEGEE. The CDR3 loop spans 15 amino acids. V dropped 4 bases and J dropped 0; count of bases not matched to a gene: 4. The CDR3 spells CASSLGTASYNEQFF. CDR3 coding DNA: TGTGCCAGCAGCCTAGGGACAGCCTCCTACAATGAGCAGTTCTTC.

This clone was seen a single time. The rearrangement links TRBV28 to TRBJ1-4; D is possibly TRBD1 (6 bases). CDR3 size: 19 residues. Germline lookup yields CDR1 MDHEN and CDR2 SYDVKM. Trimming took 3 bases from V and 3 from J, leaving 23 bases between them. The CDR3 DNA reads TGTGCCAGCAGTTTCAACGGGGGCTTCGTGGCACACCCTAATGAAAAACTGTTTTTT. Amino acid sequence: CASSFNGGFVAHPNEKLFF.